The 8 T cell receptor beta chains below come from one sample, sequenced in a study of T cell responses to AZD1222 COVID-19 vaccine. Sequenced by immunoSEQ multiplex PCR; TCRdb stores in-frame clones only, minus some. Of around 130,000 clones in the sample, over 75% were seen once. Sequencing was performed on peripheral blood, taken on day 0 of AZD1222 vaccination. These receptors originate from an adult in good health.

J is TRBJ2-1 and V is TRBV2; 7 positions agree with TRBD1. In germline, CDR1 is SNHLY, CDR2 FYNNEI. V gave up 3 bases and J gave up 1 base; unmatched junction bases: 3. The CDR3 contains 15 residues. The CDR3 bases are TGTGCCAGCAGTGAGTCGGGACAGTCCTACAATGAGCAGTTCTTC. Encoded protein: CASSESGQSYNEQFF.

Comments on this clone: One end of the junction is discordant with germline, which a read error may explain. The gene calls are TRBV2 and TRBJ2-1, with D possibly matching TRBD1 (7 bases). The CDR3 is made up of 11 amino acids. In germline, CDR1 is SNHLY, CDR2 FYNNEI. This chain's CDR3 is CASSEGRGEVF. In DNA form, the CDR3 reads TGTGCCAGCAGTGAAGGCAGGGGGGAGGTCTTC.

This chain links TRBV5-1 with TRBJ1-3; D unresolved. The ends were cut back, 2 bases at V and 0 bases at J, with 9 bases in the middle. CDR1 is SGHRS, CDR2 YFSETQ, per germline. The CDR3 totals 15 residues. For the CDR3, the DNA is TGCGCCAGCAGCTTCGACATCCGCTCTGGAAACACCATATATTTT. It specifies CASSFDIRSGNTIYF.

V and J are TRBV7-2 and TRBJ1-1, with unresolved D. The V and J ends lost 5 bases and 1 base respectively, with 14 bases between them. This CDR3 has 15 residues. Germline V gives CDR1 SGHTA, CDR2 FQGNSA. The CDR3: CASSPPRRENTEAFF. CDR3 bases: TGTGCCAGCAGCCCCCCGAGACGGGAGAACACTGAAGCTTTCTTT.

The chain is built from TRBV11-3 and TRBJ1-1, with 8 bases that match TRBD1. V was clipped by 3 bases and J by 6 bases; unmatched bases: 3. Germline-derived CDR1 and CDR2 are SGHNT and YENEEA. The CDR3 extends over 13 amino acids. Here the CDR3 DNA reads TGTGCCAGCAGCTTCAACAGGGGGGCTGAAGCTTTCTTT. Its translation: CASSFNRGAEAFF. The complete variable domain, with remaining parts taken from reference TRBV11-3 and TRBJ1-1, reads EAGVVQSPRYKIIEKKQPVAFWCNPISGHNTLYWYLQNLGQGPELLIRYENEEAVDDSQLPKDRFSAERLKGVDSTLKIQPAELGDSAVYLCASSFNRGAEAFFGQGTRLTVV.

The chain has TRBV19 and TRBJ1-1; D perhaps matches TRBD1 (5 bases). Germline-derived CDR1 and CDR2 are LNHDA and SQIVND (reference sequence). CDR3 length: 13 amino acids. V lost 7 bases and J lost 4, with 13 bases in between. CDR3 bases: TGTGCCAGTACCCAGGGTTTGGTCACTGAAGCTTTCTTT. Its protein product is CASTQGLVTEAFF.

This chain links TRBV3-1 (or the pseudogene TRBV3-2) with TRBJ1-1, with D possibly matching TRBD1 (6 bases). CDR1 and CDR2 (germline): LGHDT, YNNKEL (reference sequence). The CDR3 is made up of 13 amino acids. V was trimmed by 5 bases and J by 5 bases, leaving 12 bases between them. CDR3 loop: CASSKKGGTEAFF. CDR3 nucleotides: TGTGCCAGCAGCAAAAAAGGGGGTACTGAAGCTTTCTTT.

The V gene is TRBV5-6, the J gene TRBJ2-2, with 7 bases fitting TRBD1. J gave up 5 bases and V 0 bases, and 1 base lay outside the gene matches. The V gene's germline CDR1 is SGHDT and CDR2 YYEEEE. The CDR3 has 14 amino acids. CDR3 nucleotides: TGTGCCAGCAGCTTGGGCAGGGGGACCGGGGAGCTGTTTTTT. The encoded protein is CASSLGRGTGELFF.